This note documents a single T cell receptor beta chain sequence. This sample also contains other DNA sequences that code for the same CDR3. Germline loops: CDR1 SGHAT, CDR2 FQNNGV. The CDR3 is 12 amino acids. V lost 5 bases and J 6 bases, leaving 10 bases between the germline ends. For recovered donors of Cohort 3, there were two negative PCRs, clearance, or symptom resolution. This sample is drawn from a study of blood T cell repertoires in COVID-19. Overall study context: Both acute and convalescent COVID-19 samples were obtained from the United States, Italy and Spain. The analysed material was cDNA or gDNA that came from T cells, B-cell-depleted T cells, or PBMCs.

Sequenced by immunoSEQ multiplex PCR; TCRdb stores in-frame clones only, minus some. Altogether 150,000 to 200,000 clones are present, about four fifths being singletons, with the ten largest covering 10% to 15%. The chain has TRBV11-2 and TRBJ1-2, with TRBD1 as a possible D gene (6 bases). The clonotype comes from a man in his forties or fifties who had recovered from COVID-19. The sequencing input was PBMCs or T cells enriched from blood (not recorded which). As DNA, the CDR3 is TGTGCCAGCAGCCTTCGACAGGATGGCTACACCTTC. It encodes CASSLRQDGYTF.